The clone carrying this TCR beta chain has only a few counts. Trimming left V 5 bases short and J 7 bases short, with 15 bases between. The germline V gene encodes CDR1 MNHEY and CDR2 SMNVEV (reference sequence). The CDR3 extends over 13 amino acids. This entry belongs to a study of response to subunit inactivated influenza vaccine. TCRdb reprocessed the RT-PCR reads with MiXCR, giving one entry per CDR3 protein. The sample has 500,000 to 600,000 distinct CDR3 sequences; roughly 12% are singletons. The data also belong to a second study, concerning T cells expressing NK-cell markers. From that report: Beta-chain TCR cDNA was generated via 5'RACE template switching with UMIs. With respect to HCMV, seven of the eight sequenced donors were seropositive, and one was seronegative. CD8+ T cells in more than five donors included dominant NKG2C+ clonotypes at about 1.0-8%. Questions lingered over whether expanded NKG2C+ T cell clones were HCMV-specific.

The origin of this receptor is a man in his fifties or sixties who received an inactivated influenza vaccine. The sample consisted of PBMCs from blood, taken on the day of vaccination. The chain carries TRBV27 and TRBJ2-7, with a tentative D call TRBD2 (5 bases). The CDR3 region has the DNA TGTGCCAGCAGTCTTCCTTATCGCGGGGAGCAGTACTTC. Its translation: CASSLPYRGEQYF.